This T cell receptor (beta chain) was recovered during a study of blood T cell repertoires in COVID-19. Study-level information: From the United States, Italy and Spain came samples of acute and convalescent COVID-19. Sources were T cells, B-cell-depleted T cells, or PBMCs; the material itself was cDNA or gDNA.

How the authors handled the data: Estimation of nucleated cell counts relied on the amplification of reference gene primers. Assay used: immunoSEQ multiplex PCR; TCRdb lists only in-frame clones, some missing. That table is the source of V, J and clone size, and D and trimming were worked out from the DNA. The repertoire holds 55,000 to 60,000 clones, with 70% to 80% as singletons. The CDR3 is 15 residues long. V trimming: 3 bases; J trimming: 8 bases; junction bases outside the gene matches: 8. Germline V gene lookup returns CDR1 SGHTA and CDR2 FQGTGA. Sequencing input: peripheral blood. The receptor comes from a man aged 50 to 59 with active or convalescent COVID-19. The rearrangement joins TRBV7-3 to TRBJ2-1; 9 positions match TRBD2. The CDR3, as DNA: TGTGCCAGCAGCTTTCGCGGGGGGGTTTTCGATGAGCAGTTCTTC. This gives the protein CASSFRGGVFDEQFF.